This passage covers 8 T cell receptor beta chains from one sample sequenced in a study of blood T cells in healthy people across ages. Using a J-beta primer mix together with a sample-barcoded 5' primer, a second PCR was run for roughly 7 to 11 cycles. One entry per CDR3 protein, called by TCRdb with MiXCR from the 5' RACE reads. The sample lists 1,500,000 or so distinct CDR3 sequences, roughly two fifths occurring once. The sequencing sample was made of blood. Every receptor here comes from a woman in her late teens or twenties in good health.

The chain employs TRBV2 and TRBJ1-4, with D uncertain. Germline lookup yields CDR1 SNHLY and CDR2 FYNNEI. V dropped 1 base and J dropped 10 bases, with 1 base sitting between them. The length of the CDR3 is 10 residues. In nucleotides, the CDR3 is TGTGCCAGCAGTGAAGTAAAACTGTTTTTT. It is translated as CASSEVKLFF.

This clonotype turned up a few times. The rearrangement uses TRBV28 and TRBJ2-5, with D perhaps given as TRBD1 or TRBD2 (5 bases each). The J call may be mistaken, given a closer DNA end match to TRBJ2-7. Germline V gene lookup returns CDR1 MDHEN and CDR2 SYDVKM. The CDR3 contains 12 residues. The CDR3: CASSFGAGEQYF. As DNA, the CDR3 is TGTGCCAGCAGTTTCGGGGCAGGCGAGCAGTACTTC.

The CDR3 DNA reads TGTGCCAGCAGCGTAGCACTTTCTCCCCGTACGCAGTATTTT. This codes for CASSVALSPRTQYF. The gene calls are TRBV9 and TRBJ2-3; unclear D gene. V was pared by 0 bases and J by 8 bases, with 13 bases between. Germline loops: CDR1 SGDLS, CDR2 YYNGEE. This CDR3 is 14 amino acids long. Full variable domain (remainder filled in from reference TRBV9 and TRBJ2-3): DSGVTQTPKHLITATGQRVTLRCSPRSGDLSVYWYQQSLDQGLQFLIQYYNGEERAKGNILERFSAQQFPDLHSELNLSSLELGDSALYFCASSVALSPRTQYFGPGTRLTVL.

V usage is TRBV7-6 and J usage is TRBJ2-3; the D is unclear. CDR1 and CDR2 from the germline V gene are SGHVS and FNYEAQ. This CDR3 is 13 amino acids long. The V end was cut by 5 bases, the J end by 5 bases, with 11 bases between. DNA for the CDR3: TGTGCCAGCAGCGAGTCCAACCTAGATACGCAGTATTTT. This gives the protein CASSESNLDTQYF.

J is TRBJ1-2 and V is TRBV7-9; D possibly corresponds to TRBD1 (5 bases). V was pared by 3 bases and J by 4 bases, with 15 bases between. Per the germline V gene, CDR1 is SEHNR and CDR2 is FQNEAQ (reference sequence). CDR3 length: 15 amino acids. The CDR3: CASSLGSGTLYGYTF. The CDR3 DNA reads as TGTGCCAGCAGCTTGGGTTCCGGGACCCTCTATGGCTACACCTTC.

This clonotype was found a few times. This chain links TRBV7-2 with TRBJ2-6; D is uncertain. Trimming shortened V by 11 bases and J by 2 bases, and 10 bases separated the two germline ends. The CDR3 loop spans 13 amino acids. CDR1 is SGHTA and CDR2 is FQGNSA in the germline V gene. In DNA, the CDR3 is TGTGCCCGCCGGCTTGCTGGGGCCAACGTCCTGACTTTC. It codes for CARRLAGANVLTF.

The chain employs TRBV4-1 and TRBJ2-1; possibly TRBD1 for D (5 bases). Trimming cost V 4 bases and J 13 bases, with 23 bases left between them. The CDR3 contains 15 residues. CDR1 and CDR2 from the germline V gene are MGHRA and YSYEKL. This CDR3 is CASSPVNQGEETQFF. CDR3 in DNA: TGCGCCAGCAGCCCCGTAAACCAGGGTGAAGAGACCCAGTTCTTC.

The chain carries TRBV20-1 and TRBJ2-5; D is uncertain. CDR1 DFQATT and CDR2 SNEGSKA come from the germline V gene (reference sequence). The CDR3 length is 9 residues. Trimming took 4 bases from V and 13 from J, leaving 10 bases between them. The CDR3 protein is CSATRPRYF. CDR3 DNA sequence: TGCAGTGCTACTAGGCCTCGGTACTTC.